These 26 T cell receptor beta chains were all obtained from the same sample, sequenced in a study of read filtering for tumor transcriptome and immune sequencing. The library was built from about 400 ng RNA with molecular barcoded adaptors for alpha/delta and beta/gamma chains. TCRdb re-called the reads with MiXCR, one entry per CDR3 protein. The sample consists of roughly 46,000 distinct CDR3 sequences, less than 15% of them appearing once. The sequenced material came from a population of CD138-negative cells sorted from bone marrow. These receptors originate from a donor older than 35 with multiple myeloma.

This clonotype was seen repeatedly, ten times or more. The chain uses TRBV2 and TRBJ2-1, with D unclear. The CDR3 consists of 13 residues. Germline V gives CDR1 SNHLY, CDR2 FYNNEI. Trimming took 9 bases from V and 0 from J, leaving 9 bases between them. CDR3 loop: CASLLSSYNEQFF. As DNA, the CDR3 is TGTGCCAGTTTACTCTCCTCCTACAATGAGCAGTTCTTC.

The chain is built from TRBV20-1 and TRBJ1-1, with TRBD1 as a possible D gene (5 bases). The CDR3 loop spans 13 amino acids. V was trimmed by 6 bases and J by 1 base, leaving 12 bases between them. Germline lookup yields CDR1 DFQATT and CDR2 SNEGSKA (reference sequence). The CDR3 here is CSALPDRNTEAFF. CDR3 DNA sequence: TGCAGTGCCCTCCCTGACAGGAACACTGAAGCTTTCTTT.

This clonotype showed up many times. The CDR3 sequence is CSAKTAGTTEAFF. For the CDR3, the DNA is TGCAGCGCTAAGACAGCGGGGACCACTGAAGCTTTCTTT. The genes are TRBV29-1 and TRBJ1-1; the D gene is possibly TRBD1 (5 bases). CDR1 and CDR2 (germline): SQVTM, ANQGSEA. The V and J ends lost 7 bases and 4 bases respectively, with 16 bases between them. The CDR3 extends over 13 amino acids.

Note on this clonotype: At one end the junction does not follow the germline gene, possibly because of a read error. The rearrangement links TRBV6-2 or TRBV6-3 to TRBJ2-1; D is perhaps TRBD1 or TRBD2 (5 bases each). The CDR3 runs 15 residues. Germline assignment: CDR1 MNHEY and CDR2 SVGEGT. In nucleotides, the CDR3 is TGTGCCAGCAGTTTAGCGAGAGGGACCTACAACGAGCAGTTCTTC. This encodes CASSLARGTYNEQFF.

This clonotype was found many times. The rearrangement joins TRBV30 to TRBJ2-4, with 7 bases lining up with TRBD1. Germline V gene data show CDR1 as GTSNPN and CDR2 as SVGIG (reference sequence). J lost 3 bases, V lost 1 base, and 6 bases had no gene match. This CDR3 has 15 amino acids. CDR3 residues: CAWSGQGYIKNIQYF. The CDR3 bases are TGTGCCTGGAGTGGACAGGGATACATCAAAAACATTCAGTACTTC.

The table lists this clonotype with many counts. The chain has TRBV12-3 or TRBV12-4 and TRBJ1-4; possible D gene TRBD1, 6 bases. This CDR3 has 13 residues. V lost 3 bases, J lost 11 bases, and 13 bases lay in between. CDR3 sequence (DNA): TGTGCCAGCAGTTTGTCCCATCAGGGGAAACTGTTTTTT. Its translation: CASSLSHQGKLFF.

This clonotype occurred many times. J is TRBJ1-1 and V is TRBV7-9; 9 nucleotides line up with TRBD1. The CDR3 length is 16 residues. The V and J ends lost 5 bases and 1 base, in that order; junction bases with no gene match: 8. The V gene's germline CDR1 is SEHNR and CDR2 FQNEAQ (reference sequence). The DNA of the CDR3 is TGTGCCAGCAGCCCCATAACAGGGGGCGGGAACACTGAAGCTTTCTTT. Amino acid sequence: CASSPITGGGNTEAFF.

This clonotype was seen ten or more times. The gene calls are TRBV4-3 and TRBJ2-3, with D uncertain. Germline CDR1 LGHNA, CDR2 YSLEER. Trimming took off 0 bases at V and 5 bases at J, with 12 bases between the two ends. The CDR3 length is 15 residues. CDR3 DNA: TGCGCCAGCAGCCAAGAACCGGCAACCGGAGATACGCAGTATTTT. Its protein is CASSQEPATGDTQYF.

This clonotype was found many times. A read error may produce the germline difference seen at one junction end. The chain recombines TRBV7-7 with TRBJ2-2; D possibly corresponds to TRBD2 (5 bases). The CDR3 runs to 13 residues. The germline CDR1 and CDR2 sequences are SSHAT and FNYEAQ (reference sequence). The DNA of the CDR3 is TGTGCTAGCAGCTTCTCCCGGGGCGGGGAGCTGTTTTTT. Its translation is CASSFSRGGELFF.

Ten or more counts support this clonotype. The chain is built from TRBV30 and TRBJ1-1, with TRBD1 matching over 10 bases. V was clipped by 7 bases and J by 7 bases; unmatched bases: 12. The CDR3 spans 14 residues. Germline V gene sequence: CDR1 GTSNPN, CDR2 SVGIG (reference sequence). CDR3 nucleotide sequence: TGTGCCTTTGGCGCGCGGGACAGGGGATTTGAAGCTTTCTTT. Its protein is CAFGARDRGFEAFF.

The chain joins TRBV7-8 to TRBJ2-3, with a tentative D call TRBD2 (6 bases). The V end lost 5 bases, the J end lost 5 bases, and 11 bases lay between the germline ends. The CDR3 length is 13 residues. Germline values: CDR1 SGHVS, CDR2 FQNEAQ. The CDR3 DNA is TGTGCCAGCAGCCCACCTAGCGAAGATACGCAGTATTTT. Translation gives CASSPPSEDTQYF.

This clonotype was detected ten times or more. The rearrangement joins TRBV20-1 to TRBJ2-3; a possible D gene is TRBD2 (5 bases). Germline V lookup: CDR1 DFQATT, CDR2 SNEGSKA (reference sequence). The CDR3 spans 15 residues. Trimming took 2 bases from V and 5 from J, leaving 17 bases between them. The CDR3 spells CSARLGRPRGDTQYF. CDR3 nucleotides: TGCAGTGCTAGACTCGGACGGCCCCGGGGAGATACGCAGTATTTT.

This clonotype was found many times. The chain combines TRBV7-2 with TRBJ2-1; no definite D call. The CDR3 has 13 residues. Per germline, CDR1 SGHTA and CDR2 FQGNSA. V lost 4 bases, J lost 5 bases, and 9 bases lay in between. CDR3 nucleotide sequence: TGTGCCAGCAGCTCTCCATACAACAATGAGCAGTTCTTC. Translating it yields CASSSPYNNEQFF.

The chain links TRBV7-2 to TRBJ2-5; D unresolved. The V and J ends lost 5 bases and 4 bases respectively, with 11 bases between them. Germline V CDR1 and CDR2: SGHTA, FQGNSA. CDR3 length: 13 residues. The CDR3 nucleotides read TGTGCCAGCAGCCCGGCGATGTCAGAGACCCAGTACTTC. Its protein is CASSPAMSETQYF.

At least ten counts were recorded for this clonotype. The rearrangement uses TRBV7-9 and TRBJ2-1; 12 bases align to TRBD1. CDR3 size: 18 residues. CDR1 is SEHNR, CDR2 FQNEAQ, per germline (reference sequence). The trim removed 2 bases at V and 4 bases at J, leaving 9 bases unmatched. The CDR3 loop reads CASSLSGQGAPIYNEQFF. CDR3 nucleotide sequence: TGTGCCAGCAGCTTATCGGGACAGGGGGCCCCGATATACAATGAGCAGTTCTTC.

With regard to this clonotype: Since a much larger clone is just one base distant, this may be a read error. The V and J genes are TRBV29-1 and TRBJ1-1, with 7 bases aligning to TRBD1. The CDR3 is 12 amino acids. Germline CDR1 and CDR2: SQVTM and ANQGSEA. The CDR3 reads CRGGSLSTEAFF. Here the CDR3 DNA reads TGCAGAGGGGGCAGCTTGAGCACTGAAGCTTTCTTT.

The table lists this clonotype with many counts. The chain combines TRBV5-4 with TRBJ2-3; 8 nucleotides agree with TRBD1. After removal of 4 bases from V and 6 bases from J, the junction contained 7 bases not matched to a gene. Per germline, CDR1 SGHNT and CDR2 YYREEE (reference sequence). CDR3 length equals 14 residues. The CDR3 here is CASSGRQGTDTQYF. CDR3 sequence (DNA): TGTGCCAGCAGCGGAAGACAGGGGACGGATACGCAGTATTTT.

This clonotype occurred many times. The CDR3 region is CASSQISSRHNEQFF. For the CDR3, the DNA is TGTGCCAGCTCCCAAATCTCTTCGAGACACAATGAGCAGTTCTTC. The chain recombines TRBV5-4 with TRBJ2-1; no reliable D call. The CDR3 is made up of 15 amino acids. Trimming removed 7 bases from V and 5 bases from J, with 19 bases in between. Looked up from germline, CDR1 is SGHNT and CDR2 is YYREEE (reference sequence).

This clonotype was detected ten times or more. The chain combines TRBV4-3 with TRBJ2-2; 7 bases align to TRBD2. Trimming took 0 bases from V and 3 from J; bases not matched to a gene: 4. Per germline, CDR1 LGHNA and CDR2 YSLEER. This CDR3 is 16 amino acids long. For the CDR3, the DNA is TGCGCCAGCAGCCAAGATTGGGGACTATACACCGGGGAGCTGTTTTTT. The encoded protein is CASSQDWGLYTGELFF.

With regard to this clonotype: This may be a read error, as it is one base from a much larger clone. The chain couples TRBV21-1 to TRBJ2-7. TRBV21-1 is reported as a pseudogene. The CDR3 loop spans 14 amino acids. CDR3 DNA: TGTGCCAGCAGCAAAGGGCGGCTCCTAGGCGAGCAGTACTTC. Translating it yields CASSKGRLLGEQYF.

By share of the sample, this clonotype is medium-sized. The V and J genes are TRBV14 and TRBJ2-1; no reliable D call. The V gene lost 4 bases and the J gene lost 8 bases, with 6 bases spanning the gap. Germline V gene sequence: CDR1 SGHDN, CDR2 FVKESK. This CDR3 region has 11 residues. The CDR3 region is CASSLLDEQFF. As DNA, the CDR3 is TGTGCCAGCAGCCTGTTGGATGAGCAGTTCTTC.

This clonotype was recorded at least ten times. CDR3 region: CASSGIQETQYF. The CDR3 region has the DNA TGTGCCAGCAGCGGGATCCAAGAGACCCAGTACTTC. The rearrangement links TRBV12-3 or TRBV12-4 to TRBJ2-5; tentatively, D is TRBD2 (5 bases). The CDR3 extends over 12 amino acids. With 6 bases removed from V and 1 base from J, the gap between germline ends came to 6 bases.

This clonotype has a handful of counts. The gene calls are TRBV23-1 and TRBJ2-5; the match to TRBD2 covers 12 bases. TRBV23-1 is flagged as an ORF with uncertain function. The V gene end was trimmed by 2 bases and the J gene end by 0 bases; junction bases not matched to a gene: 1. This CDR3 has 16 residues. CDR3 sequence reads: CASSQRTSGNQETQYF. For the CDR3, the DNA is TGCGCCAGCAGTCAACGGACTAGCGGGAACCAAGAGACCCAGTACTTC.

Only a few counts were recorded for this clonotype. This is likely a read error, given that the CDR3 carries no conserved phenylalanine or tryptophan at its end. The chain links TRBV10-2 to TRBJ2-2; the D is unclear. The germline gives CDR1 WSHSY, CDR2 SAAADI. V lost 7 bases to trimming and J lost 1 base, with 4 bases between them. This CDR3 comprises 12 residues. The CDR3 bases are TGCGCCAGCACCAGGAACACCGGGGAGCTGTTTTCT. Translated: CASTRNTGELFS.

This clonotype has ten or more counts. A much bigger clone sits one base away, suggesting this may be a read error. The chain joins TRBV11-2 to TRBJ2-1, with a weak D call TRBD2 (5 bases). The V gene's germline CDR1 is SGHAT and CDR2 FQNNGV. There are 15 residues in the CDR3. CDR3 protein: CASSLEGSSYNGQFF. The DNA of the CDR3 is TGTGCCAGCAGCTTAGAAGGGAGCTCCTACAATGGGCAGTTCTTC.

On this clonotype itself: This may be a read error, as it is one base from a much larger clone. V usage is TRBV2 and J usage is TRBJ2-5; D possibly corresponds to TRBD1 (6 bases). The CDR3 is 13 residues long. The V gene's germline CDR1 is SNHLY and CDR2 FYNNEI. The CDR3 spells CASIGQIQETLYF. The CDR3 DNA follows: TGTGCCAGCATTGGACAGATCCAAGAGACCCTGTACTTC.